This TCR beta chain was sequenced in a study of blood T cell repertoires in COVID-19. The wider study: Acute and convalescent COVID-19 specimens originated in the United States, Italy and Spain. PBMCs, B-cell-depleted T cells, or T cells were the source of the cDNA or gDNA that made up the material.

This clone was picked up a small number of times. Under the authors' procedure: Estimated nucleated cell counts came from reference gene primer amplification. The method was immunoSEQ multiplex PCR; TCRdb's version includes in-frame clones alone and lacks a portion of them. V, J and clone size are those of that table, while D and trimming were read from the DNA. The sample carries some 210,000 clones, 84% recorded once. CDR3 length: 14 residues. V dropped 6 bases and J dropped 2 bases, with 14 bases sitting between them. Germline CDR1 MNHEY, CDR2 SMNVEV (reference sequence). Sequencing was done on a sample of peripheral blood. The clonotype comes from a human donor in a cohort sampled during active COVID-19. V gene TRBV27 combines with J gene TRBJ2-7, with D possibly matching TRBD2 (6 bases). The CDR3 coding sequence is TGTGCCAGCAGGGGGGGTTCAGGGACCTACGAGCAGTACTTC. The encoded protein is CASRGGSGTYEQYF.